This is a list of T cell receptor beta chains from one sample in a study of PD-1 blockade in mismatch repair-deficient tumors. Produced via immunoSEQ multiplex PCR; TCRdb's table is partial and in-frame only. Among under 150,000 clones, 70% to 90% were seen once, and the ten largest hold approximately 13%. The sample in question was peripheral blood, obtained 44 weeks after starting pembrolizumab. These receptors came from an adult with mismatch repair-deficient cancer. CDR3s include the opening cysteine and the closing phenylalanine or tryptophan. The D gene is left open where the match is weak. Clone size is shown for a subset of rows, as once, few, many or a class of expanded clone.

D gene: -
J gene: TRBJ2-5
V gene: TRBV2
clone size: -
CDR3 DNA: TGTGCCAGCAGTGATGGCGGCGGCAGGGGACGGGAGACCCAGTACTTC
CDR3 protein: CASSDGGGRGRETQYF

D gene: -
J gene: TRBJ2-1
V gene: TRBV28
clone size: -
CDR3 DNA: TGTGCCAGCAGTTTGGTGGCTTGGGGCAATGAGCAGTTCTTC
CDR3 protein: CASSLVAWGNEQFF

D gene: TRBD2
J gene: TRBJ2-3
V gene: TRBV6-1
clone size: -
CDR3 DNA: TGTGCCAGCAGTGCACTAGCGGGGGATAGCACAGATACGCAGTATTTT
CDR3 protein: CASSALAGDSTDTQYF

D gene: TRBD1
J gene: TRBJ1-4
V gene: TRBV6-1
clone size: -
CDR3 DNA: TGTGCCAGCAGATACAGGGGAGACGGGGGTGAAAAACTGTTTTTT
CDR3 protein: CASRYRGDGGEKLFF

D gene: -
J gene: TRBJ2-7
V gene: TRBV7-9
clone size: -
CDR3 DNA: TGTGCCAGCAGCCCTAACTACGAGCAGTACTTC
CDR3 protein: CASSPNYEQYF

D gene: -
J gene: TRBJ2-7
V gene: TRBV18
clone size: few
CDR3 DNA: TGTGCCAGCTCACCACCTGTGCTGTCTTACGAGCAGTACTTC
CDR3 protein: CASSPPVLSYEQYF

D gene: -
J gene: TRBJ1-1
V gene: TRBV7-9
clone size: -
CDR3 DNA: TGTGCCAGCAGCGAGTGGCAGGGGCCGGGGACTGAAGCTTTCTTT
CDR3 protein: CASSEWQGPGTEAFF

D gene: -
J gene: TRBJ2-5
V gene: TRBV5-6
clone size: -
CDR3 DNA: TGTGCCAGCAGCTTGTTGGGAGCCGATGAGGAGACCCAGTACTTC
CDR3 protein: CASSLLGADEETQYF

D gene: TRBD2
J gene: TRBJ2-1
V gene: TRBV5-4
clone size: once
CDR3 DNA: TGTGCCAGCAGCCTAGCGGGAGGGCCTTACGATGAGCAGTTCTTC
CDR3 protein: CASSLAGGPYDEQFF

D gene: TRBD2
J gene: TRBJ2-1
V gene: TRBV7-6
clone size: -
CDR3 DNA: TGTGCCAGCACCGGGACTAGCGGGGGCTACAATGAGCAGTTCTTC
CDR3 protein: CASTGTSGGYNEQFF

D gene: -
J gene: TRBJ1-3
V gene: TRBV5-1
clone size: -
CDR3 DNA: TGCGCCAGCAGCCCCGAACCTAGCTCTGGAAACACCATATATTTT
CDR3 protein: CASSPEPSSGNTIYF

D gene: -
J gene: TRBJ1-5
V gene: TRBV2
clone size: -
CDR3 DNA: TGTGCCAGCAGTGCCGGGGGGAGGAGCAATCAGCCCCAGCATTTT
CDR3 protein: CASSAGGRSNQPQHF

D gene: -
J gene: TRBJ1-5
V gene: TRBV4-1
clone size: -
CDR3 DNA: TGCGCCAGCAGCCAAGATCTTGGCGGCCCTGGGCCCCAGCATTTT
CDR3 protein: CASSQDLGGPGPQHF

D gene: TRBD1
J gene: TRBJ1-2
V gene: TRBV4-1
clone size: -
CDR3 DNA: TGCGCCAGCAGCCAAAGGACAGGGGATAACTATGGCTACACCTTC
CDR3 protein: CASSQRTGDNYGYTF

D gene: -
J gene: TRBJ1-1
V gene: TRBV13
clone size: -
CDR3 DNA: TGTGCCAGCAGCTTCCCCGGGACCATAGGAGACACTGAAGCTTTCTTT
CDR3 protein: CASSFPGTIGDTEAFF

D gene: TRBD2
J gene: TRBJ2-1
V gene: TRBV19
clone size: few
CDR3 DNA: TGTGCCAGTGGCCGGGAGGAAGGTGAGCAGTTCTTC
CDR3 protein: CASGREEGEQFF

D gene: TRBD2
J gene: TRBJ2-6
V gene: TRBV19
clone size: -
CDR3 DNA: TGTGCCAGTAGTAATGGACACTGGCAAGGTCTACTAGCGGGGGAACCTGGGGCCAACGTCCTGACTTTC
CDR3 protein: CASSNGHWQGLLAGEPGANVLTF

D gene: TRBD2
J gene: TRBJ2-7
V gene: TRBV15
clone size: -
CDR3 DNA: TGTGCCACCAGCCTCCGGACTAGCGGGAGCGGGCAGTACTTC
CDR3 protein: CATSLRTSGSGQYF

D gene: -
J gene: TRBJ1-2
V gene: TRBV11-3
clone size: -
CDR3 DNA: TGTGCCAGCAGCTTAGCGGAAGACGCCGGCTACACCTTC
CDR3 protein: CASSLAEDAGYTF

D gene: -
J gene: TRBJ2-3
V gene: TRBV4-2
clone size: -
CDR3 DNA: TGTGCCAGCAGCCACCCGACTAGCACAGATACGCAGTATTTT
CDR3 protein: CASSHPTSTDTQYF

D gene: TRBD1
J gene: TRBJ1-3
V gene: TRBV11-2
clone size: -
CDR3 DNA: TGTGCCAGCAGCCTGGGGACAGACAAGGGAAACACCATATATTTT
CDR3 protein: CASSLGTDKGNTIYF

D gene: TRBD2
J gene: TRBJ2-7
V gene: TRBV28
clone size: -
CDR3 DNA: TGTGCCAGCAGTCCCAGCGGGAGCTATGCCTACGAGCAGTACTTC
CDR3 protein: CASSPSGSYAYEQYF

D gene: -
J gene: TRBJ2-6
V gene: TRBV2
clone size: few
CDR3 DNA: TGTGCCAGCGGGTCCGGTGAGAGTGCCTCGGTTGGGGCCAACGTCCTGACTTTC
CDR3 protein: CASGSGESASVGANVLTF

D gene: TRBD2
J gene: TRBJ2-1
V gene: TRBV27
clone size: -
CDR3 DNA: TGTGCCAGCAGTTTGGGACTAGCGGGGGACAATGAGCAGTTCTTC
CDR3 protein: CASSLGLAGDNEQFF

D gene: -
J gene: TRBJ2-1
V gene: TRBV10-3
clone size: -
CDR3 DNA: TGTGCCATCAGTGAAGGCTTGAGCTCCTACAATGAGCAGTTCTTC
CDR3 protein: CAISEGLSSYNEQFF

D gene: TRBD1
J gene: TRBJ2-3
V gene: TRBV7-6
clone size: -
CDR3 DNA: TGTGCCAGCAGCTTGGTACAACTAGGACAGGGCTGGTCAGATACGCAGTATTTT
CDR3 protein: CASSLVQLGQGWSDTQYF

D gene: TRBD2
J gene: TRBJ2-5
V gene: TRBV7-9
clone size: medium-sized
CDR3 DNA: TGTGCCAGCACCCTGGGACTAGCGGGGAAGACAGGAGAGACCCAGTACTTC
CDR3 protein: CASTLGLAGKTGETQYF

D gene: -
J gene: TRBJ2-7
V gene: TRBV5-5
clone size: -
CDR3 DNA: TGTGCCAGCAGCTTCCAACCTAACCCCTCCTTAAGCTCCTACGAGCAGTACTTC
CDR3 protein: CASSFQPNPSLSSYEQYF

D gene: -
J gene: TRBJ2-3
V gene: TRBV29-1
clone size: -
CDR3 DNA: TGCAGCGTTGAATCGTGGTCTAGCACAGATACGCAGTATTTT
CDR3 protein: CSVESWSSTDTQYF

D gene: -
J gene: TRBJ2-3
V gene: TRBV5-4
clone size: -
CDR3 DNA: TGTGCCAGCAGGGGGTCGGATCCAGTAGCTAGCACAGATACGCAGTATTTT
CDR3 protein: CASRGSDPVASTDTQYF

D gene: -
J gene: TRBJ1-1
V gene: TRBV5-1
clone size: -
CDR3 DNA: TGCGCCAGCAGCTCAGGGAGAGGCGGCCTGAACACTGAAGCTTTCTTT
CDR3 protein: CASSSGRGGLNTEAFF

D gene: -
J gene: TRBJ2-2
V gene: TRBV29-1
clone size: -
CDR3 DNA: TGCAGCGTTGAAGATTCCCAGTCCCCCGGGGAGCTGTTTTTT
CDR3 protein: CSVEDSQSPGELFF

D gene: -
J gene: TRBJ1-2
V gene: TRBV7-9
clone size: -
CDR3 DNA: TGTGCCAGCAGCTTAGGGAAGCTGTTCTATGGCTACACCTTC
CDR3 protein: CASSLGKLFYGYTF

D gene: -
J gene: TRBJ2-2
V gene: TRBV7-6
clone size: -
CDR3 DNA: TGTGCCAGCAGCTTAGTCCCGGAGGGCGGGGAGCTGTTTTTT
CDR3 protein: CASSLVPEGGELFF

D gene: -
J gene: TRBJ2-4
V gene: TRBV27
clone size: -
CDR3 DNA: TGTGCCAGCAGCCCCGGAACCGGGGGCGTAAACATTCAGTACTTC
CDR3 protein: CASSPGTGGVNIQYF

D gene: -
J gene: TRBJ2-5
V gene: TRBV11-1
clone size: -
CDR3 DNA: TGTGCCAGCAGTCCATGGGCCGGAGAGCAAGAGACCCAGTACTTC
CDR3 protein: CASSPWAGEQETQYF

D gene: -
J gene: TRBJ2-7
V gene: TRBV30
clone size: -
CDR3 DNA: TGTGCCTGGAGTACGGCCTACGAGCAGTACTTC
CDR3 protein: CAWSTAYEQYF

D gene: TRBD1
J gene: TRBJ1-1
V gene: TRBV7-2
clone size: -
CDR3 DNA: TGTGCCAGCAGCCAGTGGGACAGGGAGAACACTGAAGCTTTCTTT
CDR3 protein: CASSQWDRENTEAFF

D gene: -
J gene: TRBJ2-1
V gene: TRBV10-3
clone size: -
CDR3 DNA: TGTGCCATCAGTGAGTCGATCGACTACAATGAGCAGTTCTTC
CDR3 protein: CAISESIDYNEQFF

D gene: -
J gene: TRBJ2-7
V gene: TRBV28
clone size: -
CDR3 DNA: TGTGCCAGCAGTTTGGCCGGGTACGAGCAGTACTTC
CDR3 protein: CASSLAGYEQYF

D gene: -
J gene: TRBJ1-2
V gene: TRBV5-1
clone size: -
CDR3 DNA: TGCGCCAGCAGCTTGGAAGGAGTCTATGGCTACACCTTC
CDR3 protein: CASSLEGVYGYTF